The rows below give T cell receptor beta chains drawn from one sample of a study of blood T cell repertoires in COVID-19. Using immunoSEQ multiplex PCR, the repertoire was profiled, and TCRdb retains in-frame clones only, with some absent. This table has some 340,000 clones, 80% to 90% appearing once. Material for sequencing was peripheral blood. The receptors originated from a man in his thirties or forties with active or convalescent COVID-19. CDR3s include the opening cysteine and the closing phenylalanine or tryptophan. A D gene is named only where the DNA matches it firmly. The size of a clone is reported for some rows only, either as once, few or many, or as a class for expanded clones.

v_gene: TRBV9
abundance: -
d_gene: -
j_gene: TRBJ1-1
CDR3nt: TGTGCCAGCAGCGTAGCGGGGGGTGTCACTGAAGCTTTCTTT
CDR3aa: CASSVAGGVTEAFF

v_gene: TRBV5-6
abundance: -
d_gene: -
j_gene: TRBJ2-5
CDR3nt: TGTGCCAGCAGCTCTCTGACCCTAGAAGAGACCCAGTACTTC
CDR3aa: CASSSLTLEETQYF

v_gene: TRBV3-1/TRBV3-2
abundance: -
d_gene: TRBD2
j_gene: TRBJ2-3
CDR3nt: TGTGCCAGCAGCCGGACTAGCGGGGGGGCCCCAGATACGCAGTATTTT
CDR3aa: CASSRTSGGAPDTQYF

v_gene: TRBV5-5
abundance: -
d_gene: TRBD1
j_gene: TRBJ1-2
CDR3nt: TGTGCCAGCAGCTTGGGGACAGGGAGGAGGAACTATGGCTACACCTTC
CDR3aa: CASSLGTGRRNYGYTF

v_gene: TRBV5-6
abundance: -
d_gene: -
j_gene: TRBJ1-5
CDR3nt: TGTGCCAGCAGCTTGGGGCCCCTGGGACTCCCTCGGGATCAGCCCCAGCATTTT
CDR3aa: CASSLGPLGLPRDQPQHF

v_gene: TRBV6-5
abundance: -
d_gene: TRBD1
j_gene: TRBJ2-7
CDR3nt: TGTGCCAGCAGAACCGGGACAGGAGCCTACGAGCAGTACTTC
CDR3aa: CASRTGTGAYEQYF

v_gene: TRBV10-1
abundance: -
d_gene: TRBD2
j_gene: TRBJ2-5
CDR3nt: TGCGCCAGCAGCTTGGGACTAGCGGGAGGGCCTGGGGAAGAGACCCAGTACTTC
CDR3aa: CASSLGLAGGPGEETQYF

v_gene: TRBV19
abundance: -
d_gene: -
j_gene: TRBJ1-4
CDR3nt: TGTGCCAGTAGTATAAGAGGGGGGGATGAAAAACTGTTTTTT
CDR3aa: CASSIRGGDEKLFF

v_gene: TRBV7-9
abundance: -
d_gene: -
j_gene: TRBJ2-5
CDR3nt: TGTGCCAGCAGCCCGACTACACAAGAGACCCAGTACTTC
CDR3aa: CASSPTTQETQYF

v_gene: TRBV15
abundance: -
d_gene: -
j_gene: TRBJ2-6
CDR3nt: TGTGCCACCAGCAGGGGAGGCTCTGGGGCCAACGTCCTGACTTTC
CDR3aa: CATSRGGSGANVLTF

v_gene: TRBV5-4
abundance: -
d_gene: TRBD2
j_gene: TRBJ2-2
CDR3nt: TGTGCCAGCAGCCCGGACCCTAGCGGGGTTAACACCGGGGAGCTGTTTTTT
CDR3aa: CASSPDPSGVNTGELFF

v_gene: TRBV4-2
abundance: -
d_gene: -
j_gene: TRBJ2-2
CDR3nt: TGTGCCAGCAGCCCCGGAGGGAACACCGGGGAGCTGTTTTTT
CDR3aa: CASSPGGNTGELFF

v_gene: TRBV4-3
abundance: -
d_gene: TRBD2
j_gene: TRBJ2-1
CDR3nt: TGCGCCCCGGCCCCTAGCGGAGACAATGAGCAGTTCTTC
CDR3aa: CAPAPSGDNEQFF

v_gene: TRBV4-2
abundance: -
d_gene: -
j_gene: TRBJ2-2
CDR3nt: TGTGCCAGCAGCCAAGATCTCGGGTCACCCGGGGAGCTGTTTTTT
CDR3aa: CASSQDLGSPGELFF

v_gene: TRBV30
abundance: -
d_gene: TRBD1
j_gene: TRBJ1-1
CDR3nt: TGTGCCTGGACTACAGGGGACTCTTACACTGAAGCTTTCTTT
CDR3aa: CAWTTGDSYTEAFF

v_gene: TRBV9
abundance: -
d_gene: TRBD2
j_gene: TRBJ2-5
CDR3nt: TGTGCCAGCAGCGGATTCGGACTAGCGGGCGAGACCCAGTACTTC
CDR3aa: CASSGFGLAGETQYF

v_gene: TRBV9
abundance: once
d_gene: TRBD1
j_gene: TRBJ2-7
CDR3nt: TGTGCCAGCAGCGGGTCCCGGGACAGGGGGCCCTCCTACGAGCAGTACTTC
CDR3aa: CASSGSRDRGPSYEQYF

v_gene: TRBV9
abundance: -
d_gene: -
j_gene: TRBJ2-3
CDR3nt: TGTGCCAGCAGCGTAACATTGTGGGATACGCAGTATTTT
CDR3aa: CASSVTLWDTQYF

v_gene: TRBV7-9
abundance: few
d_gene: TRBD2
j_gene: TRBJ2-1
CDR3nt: TGTGCCAGCAGCGGGACTAGCGGGAGCTCCTACAATGAGCAGTTCTTC
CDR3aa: CASSGTSGSSYNEQFF

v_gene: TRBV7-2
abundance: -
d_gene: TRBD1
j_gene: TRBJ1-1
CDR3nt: TGTGCCAGCAGCTTAGCGGGACAGATCAGAGAAGCTTTCTTT
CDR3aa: CASSLAGQIREAFF

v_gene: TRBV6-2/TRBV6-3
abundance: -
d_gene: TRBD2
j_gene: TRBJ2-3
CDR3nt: TGTGCCAGCAGCCCCCTAGCGGGAGCAGGTGATACGCAGTATTTT
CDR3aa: CASSPLAGAGDTQYF

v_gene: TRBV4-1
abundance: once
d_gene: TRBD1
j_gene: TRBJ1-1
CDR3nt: TGCGCCAGCAGCCCAAGGACAGGCCGGGGCGGGACTGAAGCTTTCTTT
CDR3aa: CASSPRTGRGGTEAFF

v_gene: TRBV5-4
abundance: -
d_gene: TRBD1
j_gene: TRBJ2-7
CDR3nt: TGTGCCACACAACGACAGGGGGGACTCGGCGAGCAGTACTTC
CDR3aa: CATQRQGGLGEQYF

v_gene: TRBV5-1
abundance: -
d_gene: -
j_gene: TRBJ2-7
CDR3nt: TGCGCCAGCAGCTGGCGCCGGGACACACTACAAGGATTATGGTGTGGGTACTTC
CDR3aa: CASSWRRDTLQGLWCGYF

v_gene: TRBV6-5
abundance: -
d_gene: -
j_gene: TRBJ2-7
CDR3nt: TGTGCCAGCAGTTACGGGCAGGTAAATGACGAGCAGTACTTC
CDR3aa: CASSYGQVNDEQYF

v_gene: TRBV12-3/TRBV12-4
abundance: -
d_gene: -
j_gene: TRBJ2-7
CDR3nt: TGTGCCAGCAGTCTTGACATCCACGAGCAGTACTTC
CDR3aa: CASSLDIHEQYF

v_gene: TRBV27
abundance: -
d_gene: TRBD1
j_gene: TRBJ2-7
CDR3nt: TGTGCCAGCAGTTCGACAGGGGGTTGGAACGAGCAGTACTTC
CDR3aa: CASSSTGGWNEQYF

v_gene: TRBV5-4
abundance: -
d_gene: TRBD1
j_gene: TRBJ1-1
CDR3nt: TGTGCCAGCAGCTTGAAGTCGACAGGGCTGAACACTGAAGCTTTCTTT
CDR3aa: CASSLKSTGLNTEAFF

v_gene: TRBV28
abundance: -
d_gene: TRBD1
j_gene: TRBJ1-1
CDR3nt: TGTGCCAGCACGGGCAGGGGGCGAGAAATGAACACTGAAGCTTTCTTT
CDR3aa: CASTGRGREMNTEAFF

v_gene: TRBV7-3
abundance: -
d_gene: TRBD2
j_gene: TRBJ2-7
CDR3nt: TGTGCCAGCACTACTCCCAGCGGGAGGCGGTACGAGCAGTACTTC
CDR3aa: CASTTPSGRRYEQYF

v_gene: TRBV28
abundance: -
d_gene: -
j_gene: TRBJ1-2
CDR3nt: TGTGCCAGCAATCCCTGGACGGGAACCTATGGCTACACCTTC
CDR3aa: CASNPWTGTYGYTF

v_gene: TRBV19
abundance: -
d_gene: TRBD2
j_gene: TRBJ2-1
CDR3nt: TGTGCCAGTAGTATCCCCGGCGGGGGGATTTTCAATGAGCAGTTCTTC
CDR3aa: CASSIPGGGIFNEQFF

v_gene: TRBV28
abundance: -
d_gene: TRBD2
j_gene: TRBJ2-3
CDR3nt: TGTGCCAGCAGTTCCGACCGCGGGAGTGCGGCGGCAGATACGCAGTATTTT
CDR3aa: CASSSDRGSAAADTQYF

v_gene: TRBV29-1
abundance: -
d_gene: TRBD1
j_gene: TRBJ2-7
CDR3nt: TGCAGCGTTGAAGTAACAGGGGTTTTCGAGCAGTACTTC
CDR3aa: CSVEVTGVFEQYF

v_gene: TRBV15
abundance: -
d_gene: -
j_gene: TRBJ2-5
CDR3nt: TGTGCCACCAGCAGAGCGAGGCGGGTGCAAGAGACCCAGTACTTC
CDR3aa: CATSRARRVQETQYF

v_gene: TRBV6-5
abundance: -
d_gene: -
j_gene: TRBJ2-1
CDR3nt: TGTGCCAGTATGAGGTCTGAGCAGTTCTTC
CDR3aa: CASMRSEQFF

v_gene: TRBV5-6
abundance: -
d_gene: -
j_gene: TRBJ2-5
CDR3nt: TGTGCCAGCAGCTCTTTTCGCAGGAGTAGGGGAGAGACCCAGTACTTC
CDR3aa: CASSSFRRSRGETQYF

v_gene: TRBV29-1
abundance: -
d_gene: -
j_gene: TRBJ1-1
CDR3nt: TGCAGCGTTGAAGGTCCGGCAGGGGTTAACACTGAAGCTTTCTTT
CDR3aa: CSVEGPAGVNTEAFF

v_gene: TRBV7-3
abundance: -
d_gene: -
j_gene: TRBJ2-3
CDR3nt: TGTGCCAGCAGCGCCGGGGTCTCCGCGGATACGCAGTATTTT
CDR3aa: CASSAGVSADTQYF

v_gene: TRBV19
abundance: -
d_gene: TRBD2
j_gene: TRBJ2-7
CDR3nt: TGTGCCAGTAGTGTCCGGGACAGACTAGCGGTATCCTACGAGCAGTACTTC
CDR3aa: CASSVRDRLAVSYEQYF

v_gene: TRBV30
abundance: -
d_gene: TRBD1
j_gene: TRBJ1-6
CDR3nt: TGTGCCTGTAGGGCTCTCGACAGGGTCTATAATTCACCCCTCCACTTT
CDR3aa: CACRALDRVYNSPLHF

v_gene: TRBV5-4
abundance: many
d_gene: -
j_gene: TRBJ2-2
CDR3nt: TGTGCCAGCAGCTTTACTAGGGACTGGACCGGGGAGCTGTTTTTT
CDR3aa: CASSFTRDWTGELFF

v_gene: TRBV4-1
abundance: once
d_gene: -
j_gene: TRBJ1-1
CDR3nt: TGCGCCAGCAGCCAAGATAAGGGGTTTGCTGGCACTGAAGCTTTCTTT
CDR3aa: CASSQDKGFAGTEAFF

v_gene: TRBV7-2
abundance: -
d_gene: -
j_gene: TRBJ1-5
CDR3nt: TGTGCCAGCAGCTTAGCTTCCACAAACAATCAGCCCCAGCATTTT
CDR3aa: CASSLASTNNQPQHF

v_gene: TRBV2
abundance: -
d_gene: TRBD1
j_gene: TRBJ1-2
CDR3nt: TGTGCCAGCAGTGGGGACAGGGATATCTATGGCTACACCTTC
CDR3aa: CASSGDRDIYGYTF

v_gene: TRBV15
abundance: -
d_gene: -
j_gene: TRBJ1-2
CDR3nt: -
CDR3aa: CATSRDWGTGSYF

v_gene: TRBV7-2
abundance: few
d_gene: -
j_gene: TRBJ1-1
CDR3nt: TGTGCCAGCAGCCGCCGGGAGGGGGAGACTGAAGCTTTCTTT
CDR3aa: CASSRREGETEAFF

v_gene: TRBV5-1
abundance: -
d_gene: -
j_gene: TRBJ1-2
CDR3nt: TGCGCCAGCAGCTTACAGTCGGTTGGAAATGGCTACACCTTC
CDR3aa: CASSLQSVGNGYTF

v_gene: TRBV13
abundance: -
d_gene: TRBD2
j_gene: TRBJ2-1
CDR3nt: TGTGCCAGCAGCTCATTCCAACTAGCGGGAACCTACAATGAGCAGTTCTTC
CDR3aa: CASSSFQLAGTYNEQFF

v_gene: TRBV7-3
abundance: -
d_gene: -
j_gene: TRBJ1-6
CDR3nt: TGTGCCAGCAGCTCGTCGGGAGGCTCCTATAATTCACCCCTCCACTTT
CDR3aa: CASSSSGGSYNSPLHF

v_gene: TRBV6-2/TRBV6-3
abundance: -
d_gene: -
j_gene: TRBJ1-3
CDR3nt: TGTGCCAGCAGTTACGGGAAGGGAGGTCCCTCTGGAAACACCATATATTTT
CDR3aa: CASSYGKGGPSGNTIYF

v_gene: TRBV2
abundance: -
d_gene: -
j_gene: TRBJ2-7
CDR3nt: TGTGCCAGCAGTGGGGGGGTCTACGAGCAGTACTTC
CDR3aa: CASSGGVYEQYF

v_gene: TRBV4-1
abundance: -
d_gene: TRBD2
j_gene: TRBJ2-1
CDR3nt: TGCGCCAGCAGCCAGGCGACTAGCGGGGCATACAATGAGCAGTTCTTC
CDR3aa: CASSQATSGAYNEQFF

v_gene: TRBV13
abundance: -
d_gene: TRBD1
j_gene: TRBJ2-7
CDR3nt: TGTGCCAGCAGCATGGGGACAGGTAAGACCTACGAGCAGTACTTC
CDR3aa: CASSMGTGKTYEQYF

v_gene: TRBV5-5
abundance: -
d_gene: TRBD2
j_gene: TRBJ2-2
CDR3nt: TGTGCCAGCAGCCCCGTAGCGGGGGCTAATAGCGGGGAGCTGTTTTTT
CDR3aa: CASSPVAGANSGELFF

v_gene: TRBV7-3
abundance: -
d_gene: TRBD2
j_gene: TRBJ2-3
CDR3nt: TGTGCCAGCAGCGTCCGGACTGGACTAGCAGATACGCAGTATTTT
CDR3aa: CASSVRTGLADTQYF

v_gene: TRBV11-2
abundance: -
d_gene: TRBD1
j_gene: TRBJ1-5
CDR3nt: TGTGCCACCCGCCTCCGACAGGGATTCGGTCAGCCCCAGCATTTT
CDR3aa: CATRLRQGFGQPQHF

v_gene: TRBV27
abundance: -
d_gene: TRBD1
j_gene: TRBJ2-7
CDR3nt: TGTGCCAGCATCCCCCTCCGCGGGACAGGGGGCCTTAAAGGCGAGCAGTACTTC
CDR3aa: CASIPLRGTGGLKGEQYF

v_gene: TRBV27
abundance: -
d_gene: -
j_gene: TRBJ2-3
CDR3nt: TGTGCCAGCACCCCTCAGGGTGCAGATACGCAGTATTTT
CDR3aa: CASTPQGADTQYF